Presented here are 18 T cell receptor beta chains from one specimen sequenced in a study of T cell responses to AZD1222 COVID-19 vaccine. Here immunoSEQ multiplex PCR was the method, and the copy in TCRdb shows in-frame clones only, minus some. The data contain about 85,000 clones, approximately 88% of them singletons. The sample consisted of peripheral blood, taken on day 0 of AZD1222 vaccination. These receptors all come from an adult in good health.

The CDR3 here is CASSSPFRGKGYTF. The DNA for the CDR3 is TGTGCCAGCAGCTCCCCGTTCAGGGGGAAGGGCTACACCTTC. The chain links TRBV11-2 to TRBJ1-2; TRBD1 matches at 7 bases. J was trimmed by 8 bases and V by 4 bases; bases with no gene match: 10. This CDR3 comprises 14 residues. Germline lookup yields CDR1 SGHAT and CDR2 FQNNGV.

The chain combines TRBV28 with TRBJ2-7; D perhaps matches TRBD2 (6 bases). From germline, CDR1 is MDHEN and CDR2 SYDVKM. The CDR3 runs to 11 residues. V lost 8 bases, J lost 4 bases, and 9 bases lay in between. The CDR3 DNA sequence: TGTGCCAGCGGAGGGATATACGAGCAGTACTTC. Residues: CASGGIYEQYF. Full variable domain (outside the CDR3, taken from reference TRBV28 and TRBJ2-7): DVKVTQSSRYLVKRTGEKVFLECVQDMDHENMFWYRQDPGLGLRLIYFSYDVKMKEKGDIPEGYSVSREKKERFSLILESASTNQTSMYLCASGGIYEQYFGPGTRLTVT.

This clone was detected once. The V and J genes are TRBV7-9 and TRBJ1-1; 7 bases fit TRBD1. The CDR3 totals 16 residues. The ends lost 4 bases at V and 11 bases at J; junction bases unmatched: 19. CDR1 and CDR2 (germline): SEHNR, FQNEAQ (reference sequence). CDR3 region: CASSSFRGGGQSGAFF. The CDR3 nucleotides read TGTGCCAGCAGCTCTTTTAGGGGAGGGGGCCAGTCTGGCGCTTTCTTT.

V usage is TRBV5-5 and J usage is TRBJ1-1, with unresolved D. CDR3 length equals 14 residues. Trimming left V 5 bases short and J 1 base short, with 12 bases between. Germline V gene data show CDR1 as SGHKS and CDR2 as YYEKEE (reference sequence). This chain's CDR3 is CASSYVDPNTEAFF. CDR3 DNA: TGTGCCAGCAGTTATGTTGACCCGAACACTGAAGCTTTCTTT.

The chain carries TRBV2 and TRBJ1-2; 7 bases are a match to TRBD1. Germline values: CDR1 SNHLY, CDR2 FYNNEI. V shed 2 bases and J 5 bases; nucleotides not matched to a gene: 8. This CDR3 is built from 15 residues. CDR3 sequence: CASSEWGTAPYGYTF. The CDR3 nucleotides are TGTGCCAGCAGTGAATGGGGGACAGCTCCTTATGGCTACACCTTC.

The chain couples TRBV15 to TRBJ1-3; D gene ambiguous. CDR1 and CDR2 from the germline V gene are LNHNV and YYDKDF (reference sequence). V was cut by 6 bases and J by 0 bases, with 6 bases left in between. The CDR3 length is 13 residues. CDR3 sequence (DNA): TGTGCCACCAGGCGAATCTCTGGAAACACCATATATTTT. It specifies CATRRISGNTIYF.

This chain uses TRBV5-4 with TRBJ2-5; D possibly matches TRBD1 or TRBD2 (6 bases each). The CDR3 is 14 amino acids. Trimming took 0 bases from V and 5 from J, leaving 11 bases between them. Per germline, CDR1 SGHNT and CDR2 YYREEE (reference sequence). The CDR3 bases are TGTGCCAGCAGCTTGGAGGGGGGTTCCGAGACCCAGTACTTC. Encoded protein: CASSLEGGSETQYF.

The V and J genes are TRBV6-5 and TRBJ2-1; 11 nucleotides match TRBD2. Trimming cost V 5 bases and J 7 bases; bases outside gene matches: 7. CDR1 MNHEY and CDR2 SVGAGI come from the germline V gene. The CDR3 contains 15 residues. CDR3 nucleotides: TGTGCCAGCAGTACCTTAGCGGGAGGGTCGAATGAGCAGTTCTTC. It yields the protein CASSTLAGGSNEQFF.

The chain couples TRBV13 to TRBJ2-1; tentatively, D is TRBD2 (6 bases). The CDR3 runs to 13 residues. Germline CDR1 is PRHDT and CDR2 is FYEKMQ (reference sequence). V was trimmed by 1 base and J by 9 bases, leaving 10 bases between them. This CDR3 is CASSLEGGIEQFF. The CDR3 DNA follows: TGTGCCAGCAGCTTAGAGGGCGGGATTGAGCAGTTCTTC.

J is TRBJ2-1 and V is TRBV27; D remains ambiguous. This CDR3 region has 12 residues. Trimming removed 2 bases from V and 5 bases from J, with 4 bases in between. Germline values: CDR1 MNHEY, CDR2 SMNVEV (reference sequence). CDR3 protein: CASSLNDNEQFF. The CDR3 DNA follows: TGTGCCAGCAGTTTAAACGACAATGAGCAGTTCTTC.

The rearrangement joins TRBV6-5 to TRBJ2-7; D is possibly TRBD2 (6 bases). This CDR3 spans 12 amino acids. Germline-derived CDR1 and CDR2 are MNHEY and SVGAGI. Trimming stripped 6 bases from V and 2 bases from J, with 8 bases between. CDR3 loop: CASRGGTYEQYF. The CDR3 DNA sequence: TGTGCCAGCAGGGGGGGAACCTACGAGCAGTACTTC.

In this sample, this clone turned up a few times. V is TRBV27 and J is TRBJ1-2; D gene ambiguous. Trimming took off 0 bases at V and 4 bases at J, with 6 bases between the two ends. The CDR3 runs to 13 residues. CDR1 and CDR2 from the germline V gene are MNHEY and SMNVEV (reference sequence). The CDR3: CASSLSSRYGYTF. CDR3 sequence (DNA): TGTGCCAGCAGTTTATCGTCCCGCTATGGCTACACCTTC.

The chain uses TRBV7-9 and TRBJ1-1, with TRBD1 identical over 7 bases. CDR1 and CDR2 from the germline V gene are SEHNR and FQNEAQ (reference sequence). CDR3 size: 14 residues. Germline trimming cut 4 bases from V and 7 bases from J; bases unmatched to any gene: 9. DNA for the CDR3: TGTGCCAGCAGCTCCGGGATAGGGGGCTATGAAGCTTTCTTT. It codes for CASSSGIGGYEAFF.

The DNA for the CDR3 is TGTGCCAGCAGCGTACCGGGCACCGGGGAGCTGTTTTTT. It specifies CASSVPGTGELFF. V and J are TRBV9 and TRBJ2-2; the D is unclear. Deletions cut 1 base from V and 4 bases from J, with 5 bases between. Per germline, CDR1 SGDLS and CDR2 YYNGEE. CDR3 length equals 13 residues.

This chain uses TRBV24-1 with TRBJ1-1; D is possibly TRBD1 (6 bases). V was cut by 3 bases and J by 10 bases, with 17 bases left in between. This CDR3 has 14 amino acids. Germline V gene sequence: CDR1 KGHDR, CDR2 SFDVKD. CDR3 coding DNA: TGTGCCACCAGTGATCCCCATGGCGGGGGCGCAGCTTTCTTT. Amino acid sequence: CATSDPHGGGAAFF.

The rearrangement links TRBV11-2 to TRBJ1-4; D may be TRBD1 (5 bases). The germline V and J ends were trimmed by 4 bases and 4 bases, with 19 bases remaining between them. Germline loops: CDR1 SGHAT, CDR2 FQNNGV. The CDR3 runs 17 residues. The CDR3 region has the DNA TGTGCCAGCAGCTCCCCAATCGGGACGCCAAGTAATGAAAAACTGTTTTTT. Translating gives CASSSPIGTPSNEKLFF.

This sequence joins TRBV2 and TRBJ1-1; D ambiguous. CDR1 is SNHLY, CDR2 FYNNEI, per germline. The CDR3 contains 14 residues. Trimming removed 4 bases at V and 0 bases at J, with 9 bases between. DNA of the CDR3: TGTGCCAGCAGTGTCGCACTCATGAACACTGAAGCTTTCTTT. Its translation is CASSVALMNTEAFF. Drawing the rest from reference TRBV2 and TRBJ1-1, the complete variable domain is EPEVTQTPSHQVTQMGQEVILRCVPISNHLYFYWYRQILGQKVEFLVSFYNNEISEKSEIFDDQFSVERPDGSNFTLKIRSTKLEDSAMYFCASSVALMNTEAFFGQGTRLTVV.

The rearrangement joins TRBV6-2 or TRBV6-3 to TRBJ1-5, with no clear D. V gave up 2 bases and J gave up 4 bases, with 9 bases separating them. CDR3 length: 14 amino acids. CDR1 is MNHEY, CDR2 SVGEGT, per germline. CDR3 loop: CASSYRQVNQPQHF. CDR3 nucleotide sequence: TGTGCCAGCAGTTACAGGCAGGTGAATCAGCCCCAGCATTTT.